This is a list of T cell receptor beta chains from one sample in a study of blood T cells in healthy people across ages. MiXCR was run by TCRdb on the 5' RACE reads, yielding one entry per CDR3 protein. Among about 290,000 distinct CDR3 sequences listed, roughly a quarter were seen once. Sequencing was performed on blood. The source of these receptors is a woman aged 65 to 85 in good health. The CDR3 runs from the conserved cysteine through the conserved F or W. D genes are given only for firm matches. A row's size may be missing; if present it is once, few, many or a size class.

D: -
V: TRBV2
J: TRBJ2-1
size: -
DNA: TGTGCCAGCAGTGTAGGCGGGACCGTTTACAATGAGCAGTTCTTC
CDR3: CASSVGGTVYNEQFF

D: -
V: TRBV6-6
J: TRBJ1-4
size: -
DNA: TGTGCCAGCAGTTCCGGACAGTCTGGAAAACTGTTTTTT
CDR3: CASSSGQSGKLFF

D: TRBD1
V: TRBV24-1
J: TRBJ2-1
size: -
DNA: TGTGCCACCAGTGGCGGACAGGGGTCCTACAATGAGCAGTTCTTC
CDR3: CATSGGQGSYNEQFF

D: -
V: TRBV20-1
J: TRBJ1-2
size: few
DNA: TGCAGTGGGAATACCGGGTGGGGCTACACCTTC
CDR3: CSGNTGWGYTF

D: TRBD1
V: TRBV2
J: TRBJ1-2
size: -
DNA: TGTGCCAGCAGTGAAAAGGGGACAGGGCGGATCTATGGCTACACCTTC
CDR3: CASSEKGTGRIYGYTF

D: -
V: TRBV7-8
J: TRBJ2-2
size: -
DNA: TGTGCCAGCAGCTTAGTTGTGGCCGGGGAGCTGTTTTTT
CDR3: CASSLVVAGELFF

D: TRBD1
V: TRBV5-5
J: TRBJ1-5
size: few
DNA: TGTACCAGCAGCTTGGTGGCAGGGGGGAAGCCCCAGCATTTT
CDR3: CTSSLVAGGKPQHF

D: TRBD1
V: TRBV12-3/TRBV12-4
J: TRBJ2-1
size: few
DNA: TGTGCCAGCAGTCCGACAGGGTTCCCTTACAATGAGCAGTTCTTC
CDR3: CASSPTGFPYNEQFF

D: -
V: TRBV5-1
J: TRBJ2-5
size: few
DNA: TGCGCCAGCAGCTTGGAATGGGGGTTGGAGACCCAGTACTTC
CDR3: CASSLEWGLETQYF

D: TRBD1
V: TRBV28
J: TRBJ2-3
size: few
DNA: TGTGCCAGCAGTTTGGGGACAGGGGGGGGCACAGATACGCAGTATTTT
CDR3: CASSLGTGGGTDTQYF

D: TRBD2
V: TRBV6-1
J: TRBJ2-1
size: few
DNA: TGTGCCAGCAGGGCCAGACTAGCGGGAGCCAATGAGCAGTTCTTC
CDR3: CASRARLAGANEQFF

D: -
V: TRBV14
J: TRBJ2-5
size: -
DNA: TGTGCCAGCAGCCGTGGGAACCAAGAGACCCAGTGCTTC
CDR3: CASSRGNQETQCF

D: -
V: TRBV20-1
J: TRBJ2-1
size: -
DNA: TGCAGTGCCGGGTGGGGGGGCCCGAGCGGACACAATGAGCAGTTCTTC
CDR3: CSAGWGGPSGHNEQFF

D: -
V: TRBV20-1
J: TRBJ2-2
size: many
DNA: TGCAGTGCTAGTCGCCCCGGGCAGACCGGGGAGCTGTTTTTT
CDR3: CSASRPGQTGELFF

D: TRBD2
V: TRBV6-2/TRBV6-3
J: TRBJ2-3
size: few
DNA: TGTGCCAGCAGTACCCACGGGGGGAGCACAGATACGCAGTATTTT
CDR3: CASSTHGGSTDTQYF

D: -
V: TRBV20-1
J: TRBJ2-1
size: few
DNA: TGCAGTGCCAAGGGATATAGAAATGAGCAGTTCTTC
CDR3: CSAKGYRNEQFF

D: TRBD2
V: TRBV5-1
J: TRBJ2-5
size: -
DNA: TGCGCCAGCACCCCTGAGGCTAGCGGACAAGAGACCCAGTACTTC
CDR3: CASTPEASGQETQYF

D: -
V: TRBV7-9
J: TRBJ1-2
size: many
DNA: TGTGCCAGCAACTTCCCCGGGATTAACTATGGCTACACCTTC
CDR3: CASNFPGINYGYTF

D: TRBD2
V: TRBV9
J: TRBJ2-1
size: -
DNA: TGTGCCAGCAGCGGCACATCCCTAGCGGGAGCTGGCAATGAGCAGTTCTTC
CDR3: CASSGTSLAGAGNEQFF

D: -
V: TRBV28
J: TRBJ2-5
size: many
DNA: TGTGCCAGCAGTAGGGGCGGGGTACAAGAGACCCAGTACTTC
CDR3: CASSRGGVQETQYF

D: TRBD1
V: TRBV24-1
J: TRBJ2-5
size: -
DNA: TGTGCCACCAGTGATCAGGGACAGCCCCAAGAGACCCAGTACTTC
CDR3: CATSDQGQPQETQYF

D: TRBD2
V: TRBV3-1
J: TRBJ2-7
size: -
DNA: TGTGCCAGCAGCAAGGAATCTGGACTAGCGGGAGCTGGCGAGCAGTACTTC
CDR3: CASSKESGLAGAGEQYF

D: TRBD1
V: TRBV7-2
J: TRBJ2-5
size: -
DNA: TGTGCCAGCAGCCCCGTGACAGGGGGAGAGACCCAGTACTTC
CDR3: CASSPVTGGETQYF

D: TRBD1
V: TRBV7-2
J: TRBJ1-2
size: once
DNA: TGTGCCAGCAGCTTAGCGCCAGGGGGCTCATATGGCTACACCTTC
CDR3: CASSLAPGGSYGYTF

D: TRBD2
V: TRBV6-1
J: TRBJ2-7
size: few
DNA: TGTGCCAGCACTTCGCTAGCGGGGTTCTACGAGCAGTACTTC
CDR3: CASTSLAGFYEQYF

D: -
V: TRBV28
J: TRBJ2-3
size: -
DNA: TGTGCCAGCAGAGAAGTCGCGGATACGCAGTATTTT
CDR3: CASREVADTQYF

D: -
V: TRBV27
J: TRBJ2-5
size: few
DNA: TGTGCCAGCAGTCCTGTCCTGGGTCGGCAAGAGACCCAGTACTTC
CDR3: CASSPVLGRQETQYF

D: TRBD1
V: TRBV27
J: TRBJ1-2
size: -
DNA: TGTGCCAGCAGTCTATTTTCGACAGGGGACTATGGCTACACCTTC
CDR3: CASSLFSTGDYGYTF

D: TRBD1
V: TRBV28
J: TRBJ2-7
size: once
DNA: TGTGCCAGCAGTCCTAGACAGGGGGCGGCCGGGCAGTACTTC
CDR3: CASSPRQGAAGQYF

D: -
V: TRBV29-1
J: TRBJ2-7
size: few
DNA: TGCAGCGTTGTCAAAGGTTACGAGCAGTACTTC
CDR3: CSVVKGYEQYF

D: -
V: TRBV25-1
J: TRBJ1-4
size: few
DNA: TGTGCCAGCAGTGAATATCTCGGGCAGGGAAATGAAAAACTGTTTTTT
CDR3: CASSEYLGQGNEKLFF

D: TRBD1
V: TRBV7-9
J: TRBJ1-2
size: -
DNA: TGTGCCAGCGTCGGACAGGGCCACTATGGCTACACCTTC
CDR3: CASVGQGHYGYTF

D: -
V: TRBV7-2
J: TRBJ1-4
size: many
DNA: TGTGCCAGCAGCTTAAATCCTTCGGGTGAAAAACTGTTTTTT
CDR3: CASSLNPSGEKLFF

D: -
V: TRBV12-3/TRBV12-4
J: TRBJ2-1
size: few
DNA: TGTGCCAGCAGCTACAGCCACAATGAGCAGTTCTTC
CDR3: CASSYSHNEQFF

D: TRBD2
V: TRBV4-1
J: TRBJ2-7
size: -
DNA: TGCGCCAGCAGCCAATTACTAGCGGGAGAGTCCTACGAGCAGTACTTC
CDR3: CASSQLLAGESYEQYF

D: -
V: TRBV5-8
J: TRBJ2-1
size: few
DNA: TGTGCCGCTCGGTCCTACAATGAGCAGTTCTTC
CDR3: CAARSYNEQFF

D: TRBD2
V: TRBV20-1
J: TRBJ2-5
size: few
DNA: TGCAGTGCTCCGGGACTAGGGGGGCGTGAGCAGTCCTTC
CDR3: CSAPGLGGREQSF

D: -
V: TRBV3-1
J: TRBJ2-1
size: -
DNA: TGTGCCAGCAGCCAAGGGGGTAGGGACAATGAGCAGTTCTTC
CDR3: CASSQGGRDNEQFF

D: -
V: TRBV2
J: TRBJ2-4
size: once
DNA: TGTGCCAGCAGTGAAGGTCGGATCGAAAACATTCAGTACTTC
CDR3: CASSEGRIENIQYF

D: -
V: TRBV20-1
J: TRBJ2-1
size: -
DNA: TGCAGTGCTAGAAAGGATTCCTACCGAGGGGAGCAGTTCTTC
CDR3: CSARKDSYRGEQFF

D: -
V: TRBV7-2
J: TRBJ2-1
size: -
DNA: TGTGCCAGCAGCGCCTTGGGTAGCTCCTACAATGAGCAGTTCTTC
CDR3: CASSALGSSYNEQFF

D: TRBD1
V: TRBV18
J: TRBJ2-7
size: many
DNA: TGTGCCAGCTCACAGACAGGGGGGAGAGCCGAGCAGTACTTC
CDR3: CASSQTGGRAEQYF

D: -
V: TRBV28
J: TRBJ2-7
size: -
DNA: TGTGCCAGCAGTTTCACAGCGTTAGCCATCGAGCAGTACTTC
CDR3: CASSFTALAIEQYF

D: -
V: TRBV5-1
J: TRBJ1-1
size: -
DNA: TGCGCCAGCCACGAACGGACAGCCAACACTGAAGCTTTCTTT
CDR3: CASHERTANTEAFF

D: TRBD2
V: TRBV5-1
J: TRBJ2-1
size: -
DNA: TGCGCCAGCAGCTTGGGACTAGCGGGTTTCTACAATGAGCAGTTCTTC
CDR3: CASSLGLAGFYNEQFF

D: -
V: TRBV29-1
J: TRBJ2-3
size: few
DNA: TGCAGCGTTGGACTAAACACAGATACGCAGTATTTT
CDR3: CSVGLNTDTQYF

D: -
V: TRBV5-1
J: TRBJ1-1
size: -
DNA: TGCGCCAGCAGCTTTGACGTAGACACTGAAGCTTTCTTT
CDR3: CASSFDVDTEAFF

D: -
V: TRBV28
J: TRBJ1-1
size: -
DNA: TGTGCCAGCAGTTTATTCTCAGGGCGAGATGAAGCTTTCTTT
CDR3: CASSLFSGRDEAFF

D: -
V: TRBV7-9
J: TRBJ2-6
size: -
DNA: TGTGCCAGCAGCTTGGAAGGACAAATCCGGGCCAACGTCCTGACTTTC
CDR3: CASSLEGQIRANVLTF

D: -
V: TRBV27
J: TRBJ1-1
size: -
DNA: TGTGCCAGCAGTTTACTCTCTAAGAACACTGAAGCTTTCTTT
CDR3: CASSLLSKNTEAFF

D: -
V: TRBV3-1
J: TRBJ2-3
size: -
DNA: TGTGCCAGCAGCCAAGAAGCTGGCGTGGGCCCAGATACGCAGTATTTT
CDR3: CASSQEAGVGPDTQYF

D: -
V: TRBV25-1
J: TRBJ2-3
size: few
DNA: TGTGCCAGCAACCAACGGGATACGCAGTATTTT
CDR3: CASNQRDTQYF

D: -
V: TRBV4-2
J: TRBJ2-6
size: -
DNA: TGTGCCAGCAGCCCACTCAATATTGAACTAGCTGCTGGGGCCAACGTCCTGACTTTC
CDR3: CASSPLNIELAAGANVLTF

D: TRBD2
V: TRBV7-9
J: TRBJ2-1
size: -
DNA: TGTGCCAGCAGCTTTAGCGGGTCAGGTGGTAATGAGCAGTTCTTC
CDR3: CASSFSGSGGNEQFF

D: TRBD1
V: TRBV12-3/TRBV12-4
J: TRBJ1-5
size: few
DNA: TGTGCCAGCAGAGACAGGGAGAGCCAGCCCCAGCATTTT
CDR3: CASRDRESQPQHF

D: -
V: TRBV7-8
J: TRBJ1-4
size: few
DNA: TGTGCCAGCAGCTTAGAGGTGGAAAAACTGTTTTTT
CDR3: CASSLEVEKLFF